This is a list of T cell receptor beta chains from one sample in a study of TIL therapy for anti-PD-1-resistant metastatic lung cancer. Profiled with immunoSEQ multiplex PCR; TCRdb holds only in-frame clones, not every one. This sample has approximately 9,400 clones, with 55% to 60% found just once. Material: tumor tissue, obtained at baseline. The source of these receptors is a person aged 25 to 85 with non-small cell lung cancer. The CDR3 runs from the conserved cysteine through the conserved F or W. Fields, in order: D gene, J gene, clone size, V gene, CDR3 DNA, CDR3 protein. D genes are given only for firm matches. The size entry is marked missing in some rows and otherwise reads once, few, many or a size class.

d_gene: -
j_gene: TRBJ1-2
abundance: few
v_gene: TRBV28
CDR3nt: TGTGCCAGCAGTTCGCCTGTGAACTATGGCTACACCTTC
CDR3aa: CASSSPVNYGYTF

d_gene: -
j_gene: TRBJ2-3
abundance: once
v_gene: TRBV14
CDR3nt: TGTGCCAGCAGCCAAGAGATAGTGGCAGATACGCAGTATTTT
CDR3aa: CASSQEIVADTQYF

d_gene: TRBD2
j_gene: TRBJ2-1
abundance: few
v_gene: TRBV5-4
CDR3nt: TGTGCCAGCAGCTCTGGGGGAGGGTTTAATGAGCAGTTCTTC
CDR3aa: CASSSGGGFNEQFF

d_gene: -
j_gene: TRBJ2-1
abundance: -
v_gene: TRBV5-1
CDR3nt: TGCGCCAGCAGCTTGGGTCTGGGATTCGATGAGCAGTTCTTC
CDR3aa: CASSLGLGFDEQFF

d_gene: -
j_gene: TRBJ2-1
abundance: -
v_gene: TRBV6-5
CDR3nt: TGTGCCAGCGGTTTTAGAATGGATGAGCAGTTCTTC
CDR3aa: CASGFRMDEQFF

d_gene: -
j_gene: TRBJ2-6
abundance: medium-sized
v_gene: TRBV5-4
CDR3nt: TGTGCCAGCAGCTCAGGACCCTCTGGGGCCAACGTCCTGACTTTC
CDR3aa: CASSSGPSGANVLTF

d_gene: -
j_gene: TRBJ1-5
abundance: medium-sized
v_gene: TRBV2
CDR3nt: TGTGCCAGCAGTTCCATAGGTGGGAGCCAGCCCCAGCATTTT
CDR3aa: CASSSIGGSQPQHF

d_gene: -
j_gene: TRBJ1-1
abundance: medium-sized
v_gene: TRBV28
CDR3nt: TGTGCCAGCAGCCTCAATGCGTACACTGAAGCTTTCTTT
CDR3aa: CASSLNAYTEAFF

d_gene: -
j_gene: TRBJ1-2
abundance: -
v_gene: TRBV5-5
CDR3nt: TGTGCCAGCAGCTTGGACCGATGGGGGAACTATGGCTACACCTTC
CDR3aa: CASSLDRWGNYGYTF

d_gene: TRBD1
j_gene: TRBJ1-5
abundance: -
v_gene: TRBV19
CDR3nt: TGTGCCAGTAGTATGGGCAGACAGGGGGCAATAAGGAATCAGCCCCAGCATTTT
CDR3aa: CASSMGRQGAIRNQPQHF

d_gene: TRBD2
j_gene: TRBJ2-1
abundance: medium-sized
v_gene: TRBV11-2
CDR3nt: TGTGCCAGCAGCTTACTAGCGGGAGATAGTGAGCAGTTCTTC
CDR3aa: CASSLLAGDSEQFF

d_gene: -
j_gene: TRBJ1-6
abundance: -
v_gene: TRBV13
CDR3nt: TGTGCCAGCCGAGGGGCGGATAGAGGGGCACCCCTCCACTTT
CDR3aa: CASRGADRGAPLHF

d_gene: -
j_gene: TRBJ1-5
abundance: -
v_gene: TRBV19
CDR3nt: TGTGCCAGTAGTATAGATTCGCCCTTTATAAGCAATCAGCCCCAGCATTTT
CDR3aa: CASSIDSPFISNQPQHF

d_gene: TRBD2
j_gene: TRBJ2-1
abundance: -
v_gene: TRBV5-8
CDR3nt: TGTGCCAGCAGCCCGGGACTAGCGGGAGTAAGGAATGAGCAGTTCTTC
CDR3aa: CASSPGLAGVRNEQFF

d_gene: TRBD1
j_gene: TRBJ2-1
abundance: -
v_gene: TRBV5-1
CDR3nt: TGCGCCAGCAGCTTGCTGGGACAGGGCGGTGAGCAGTTCTTC
CDR3aa: CASSLLGQGGEQFF

d_gene: -
j_gene: TRBJ2-1
abundance: medium-sized
v_gene: TRBV10-3
CDR3nt: TGTGCCATCAGTGAGTCGAGAGGCGGTGGGGACAATGAGCAGTTCTTC
CDR3aa: CAISESRGGGDNEQFF

d_gene: TRBD2
j_gene: TRBJ2-5
abundance: -
v_gene: TRBV6-5
CDR3nt: TGTGCCAGCAGCTTCGCCAGCGGGAGGGCCCGGGAGCAGTACTTC
CDR3aa: CASSFASGRAREQYF

d_gene: TRBD1
j_gene: TRBJ2-2
abundance: -
v_gene: TRBV6-5
CDR3nt: TGTGCCAGCAGCCGAACAGGGGCCGGGGAGCTGTTTTTT
CDR3aa: CASSRTGAGELFF

d_gene: TRBD2
j_gene: TRBJ2-1
abundance: few
v_gene: TRBV28
CDR3nt: TGTGCCAGCAGTTCCCCGGGACTAGCGGGGTCCAGGCAGTTCTTC
CDR3aa: CASSSPGLAGSRQFF

d_gene: -
j_gene: TRBJ2-3
abundance: -
v_gene: TRBV11-2
CDR3nt: TGTGCCAGCAGCTTCTCCACTAGTAATTTCCCAGATACGCAGTATTTT
CDR3aa: CASSFSTSNFPDTQYF

d_gene: -
j_gene: TRBJ1-2
abundance: -
v_gene: TRBV28
CDR3nt: TGTGCCAGCAGTTATAGTATAAACTATGGCTACACCTTC
CDR3aa: CASSYSINYGYTF

d_gene: TRBD2
j_gene: TRBJ2-1
abundance: -
v_gene: TRBV5-4
CDR3nt: TGTGCCAGCAGACCACCGACTAGCGGGGGGGCCGATGAGCAGTTCTTC
CDR3aa: CASRPPTSGGADEQFF

d_gene: -
j_gene: TRBJ2-7
abundance: -
v_gene: TRBV6-5
CDR3nt: TGTGCCAGCAGTTACGGAATAGGGGGAGGGCTCTACGAGCAGTACTTC
CDR3aa: CASSYGIGGGLYEQYF

d_gene: -
j_gene: TRBJ2-5
abundance: -
v_gene: TRBV28
CDR3nt: TGTGCCAGCAGTTCTGGACAGAGTCAAGAGACCCAGTACTTC
CDR3aa: CASSSGQSQETQYF

d_gene: -
j_gene: TRBJ1-6
abundance: few
v_gene: TRBV5-1
CDR3nt: TGCGCCAGCAGATGGGACATCGATTCACCCCTCCACTTT
CDR3aa: CASRWDIDSPLHF

d_gene: -
j_gene: TRBJ1-2
abundance: -
v_gene: TRBV9
CDR3nt: TGTGCCAGCAGTGGTACTAACTATGGCTACACCTTC
CDR3aa: CASSGTNYGYTF

d_gene: -
j_gene: TRBJ1-1
abundance: -
v_gene: TRBV5-6
CDR3nt: TGTGCCAGCAGCTTGGCCCCCCGAACTGAAGCTTTCTTT
CDR3aa: CASSLAPRTEAFF

d_gene: TRBD2
j_gene: TRBJ2-7
abundance: -
v_gene: TRBV5-6
CDR3nt: TGTGCCAGCAGCCGGGCGAGACTAGCGGGAGTCGACGAGCAGTACTTC
CDR3aa: CASSRARLAGVDEQYF